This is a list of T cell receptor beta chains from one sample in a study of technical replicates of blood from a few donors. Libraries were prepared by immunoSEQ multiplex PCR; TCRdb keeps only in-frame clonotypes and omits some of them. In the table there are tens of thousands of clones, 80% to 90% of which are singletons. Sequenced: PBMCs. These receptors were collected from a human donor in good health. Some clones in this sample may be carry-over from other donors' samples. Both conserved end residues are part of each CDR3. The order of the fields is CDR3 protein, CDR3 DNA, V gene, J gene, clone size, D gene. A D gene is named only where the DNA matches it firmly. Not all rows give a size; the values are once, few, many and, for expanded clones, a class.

CDR3aa: CASSPTRVGYEQYF
CDR3nt: TGTGCCAGCTCGCCAACCCGGGTGGGCTACGAGCAGTACTTC
v_gene: TRBV18
j_gene: TRBJ2-7
abundance: NA
d_gene: NA

CDR3aa: CASAGTGTYEQYF
CDR3nt: TGTGCCAGCGCCGGGACAGGGACCTACGAGCAGTACTTC
v_gene: TRBV25-1
j_gene: TRBJ2-7
abundance: few
d_gene: TRBD1

CDR3aa: CASSGRAGKALNTEAFF
CDR3nt: TGTGCCAGCAGCGGACGGGCAGGGAAGGCCCTAAACACTGAAGCTTTCTTT
v_gene: TRBV9
j_gene: TRBJ1-1
abundance: once
d_gene: NA

CDR3aa: CASGPGGTTATNEKLFF
CDR3nt: TGTGCCAGCGGCCCGGGAGGGACGACGGCAACTAATGAAAAACTGTTTTTT
v_gene: TRBV9
j_gene: TRBJ1-4
abundance: once
d_gene: NA

CDR3aa: CASSEAGRMIGELFF
CDR3nt: TGTGCCAGCAGTGAAGCGGGCAGGATGATCGGGGAGCTGTTTTTT
v_gene: TRBV6-1
j_gene: TRBJ2-2
abundance: few
d_gene: NA

CDR3aa: CASSPSRGSYNEQFF
CDR3nt: TGTGCCAGCTCACCGAGCAGGGGCTCCTACAATGAGCAGTTCTTC
v_gene: TRBV18
j_gene: TRBJ2-1
abundance: NA
d_gene: NA

CDR3aa: CASSTILAGVRNEQFF
CDR3nt: TGTGCCAGTAGTACAATCCTAGCGGGAGTGAGGAATGAGCAGTTCTTC
v_gene: TRBV19
j_gene: TRBJ2-1
abundance: NA
d_gene: TRBD2

CDR3aa: CASRPDGAENSPLHF
CDR3nt: TGTGCCAGTAGACCGGACGGAGCGGAGAATTCACCCCTCCACTTT
v_gene: TRBV6-1
j_gene: TRBJ1-6
abundance: NA
d_gene: NA

CDR3aa: CASRTGTGGLGQYF
CDR3nt: TGTGCCAGCAGGACCGGGACAGGGGGCCTGGGGCAGTACTTC
v_gene: TRBV2
j_gene: TRBJ2-5
abundance: once
d_gene: TRBD1

CDR3aa: CASSQERRLGEAFF
CDR3nt: TGCGCCAGCAGCCAAGAGCGGCGGCTGGGTGAGGCTTTCTTT
v_gene: TRBV4-3
j_gene: TRBJ1-1
abundance: NA
d_gene: NA

CDR3aa: CASSLGVGGYEQFF
CDR3nt: TGTGCCAGCAGCTTGGGGGTCGGGGGATATGAGCAGTTCTTC
v_gene: TRBV7-2
j_gene: TRBJ2-1
abundance: NA
d_gene: NA

CDR3aa: CASSTDGEGDTQYF
CDR3nt: TGTGCCAGCAGTACGGACGGTGAGGGAGATACGCAGTATTTT
v_gene: TRBV6-5
j_gene: TRBJ2-3
abundance: NA
d_gene: NA

CDR3aa: CASGDSGVWADTQYF
CDR3nt: TGTGCCAGCGGGGATTCGGGAGTGTGGGCAGATACGCAGTATTTT
v_gene: TRBV7-9
j_gene: TRBJ2-3
abundance: NA
d_gene: NA

CDR3aa: CARRNASSGNTIYF
CDR3nt: TGTGCCAGAAGAAACGCTAGCTCTGGAAACACCATATATTTT
v_gene: TRBV5-3
j_gene: TRBJ1-3
abundance: NA
d_gene: NA

CDR3aa: CASSLAPSGRETQYF
CDR3nt: TGTGCCAGCAGCTTGGCCCCTAGCGGGAGAGAGACCCAGTACTTC
v_gene: TRBV5-5
j_gene: TRBJ2-5
abundance: NA
d_gene: TRBD2

CDR3aa: CASKFQARSGNTIYF
CDR3nt: TGTGCCAGCAAGTTTCAGGCTCGGTCTGGAAACACCATATATTTT
v_gene: TRBV2
j_gene: TRBJ1-3
abundance: NA
d_gene: NA

CDR3aa: CASSLVRGGNEQFF
CDR3nt: TGTGCCAGCAGCTTGGTACGGGGAGGGAATGAGCAGTTCTTC
v_gene: TRBV5-6
j_gene: TRBJ2-1
abundance: NA
d_gene: TRBD2

CDR3aa: CASSYVLRDSTGELFF
CDR3nt: TGCGCCAGCAGCTACGTCCTCCGGGACAGCACCGGGGAGCTGTTTTTT
v_gene: TRBV5-1
j_gene: TRBJ2-2
abundance: NA
d_gene: TRBD1

CDR3aa: CASSQGTGTSGAAEQFF
CDR3nt: TGCGCCAGCAGCCAAGGCACCGGGACTAGCGGGGCTGCTGAGCAGTTCTTC
v_gene: TRBV4-3
j_gene: TRBJ2-1
abundance: NA
d_gene: TRBD2

CDR3aa: CASSTGSYEQYF
CDR3nt: TGTGCCAGCAGCACCGGGTCCTACGAGCAGTACTTC
v_gene: TRBV7-2
j_gene: TRBJ2-7
abundance: NA
d_gene: NA

CDR3aa: CASSLQPGTSGINEQFF
CDR3nt: TGCGCCAGCAGCCTTCAGCCGGGGACTAGCGGGATTAACGAGCAGTTCTTC
v_gene: TRBV5-1
j_gene: TRBJ2-1
abundance: NA
d_gene: TRBD2

CDR3aa: CASSWSPSYEQYF
CDR3nt: TGTGCCAGCAGCTGGAGCCCCTCCTACGAGCAGTACTTC
v_gene: TRBV6-5
j_gene: TRBJ2-7
abundance: NA
d_gene: NA

CDR3aa: CASNGHTNYGYTF
CDR3nt: TGTGCCAGCAACGGACATACTAACTATGGCTACACCTTC
v_gene: TRBV28
j_gene: TRBJ1-2
abundance: NA
d_gene: NA

CDR3aa: CASSGPGQGYGYTF
CDR3nt: TGTGCCAGCAGCGGACCGGGACAGGGGTATGGCTACACCTTC
v_gene: TRBV11-1
j_gene: TRBJ1-2
abundance: NA
d_gene: TRBD1

CDR3aa: CASSLGPEGLLVALHF
CDR3nt: TGTGCCAGCAGCTTGGGGCCGGAGGGACTCCTCGTGGCCCTCCACTTT
v_gene: TRBV5-6
j_gene: TRBJ1-6
abundance: NA
d_gene: NA

CDR3aa: CASSYGGMNTEAFF
CDR3nt: TGTGCCAGCAGTTACGGAGGGATGAACACTGAAGCTTTCTTT
v_gene: TRBV6-5
j_gene: TRBJ1-1
abundance: NA
d_gene: NA

CDR3aa: CASSMSATNEKLFF
CDR3nt: TGTGCCAGTAGTATGTCCGCAACTAATGAAAAACTGTTTTTT
v_gene: TRBV19
j_gene: TRBJ1-4
abundance: NA
d_gene: NA

CDR3aa: CASSLDSGTEAFF
CDR3nt: TGTGCCAGCAGCTTAGATTCCGGCACTGAAGCTTTCTTT
v_gene: TRBV11-2
j_gene: TRBJ1-1
abundance: NA
d_gene: NA

CDR3aa: CASSLGPRGGGRELFF
CDR3nt: TGTGCCAGCAGCTTAGGTCCCCGGGGGGGAGGCAGGGAGCTGTTTTTT
v_gene: TRBV7-2
j_gene: TRBJ2-2
abundance: NA
d_gene: TRBD2

CDR3aa: CASRPQDYGYTF
CDR3nt: TGTGCCAGCAGACCACAGGACTATGGCTACACCTTC
v_gene: TRBV6-1
j_gene: TRBJ1-2
abundance: NA
d_gene: NA

CDR3aa: CASSQDPGISNQPQHF
CDR3nt: TGTGCCAGCAGCCAAGACCCGGGTATAAGCAATCAGCCCCAGCATTTT
v_gene: TRBV4-2
j_gene: TRBJ1-5
abundance: NA
d_gene: NA

CDR3aa: CASRTGLGLTGELFF
CDR3nt: TGTGCCAGCAGGACGGGACTAGGGCTCACCGGGGAGCTGTTTTTT
v_gene: TRBV5-6
j_gene: TRBJ2-2
abundance: NA
d_gene: TRBD2